This T cell receptor beta chain is drawn from a study of T-cell reconstitution after alpha-beta-depleted transplantation in children. Whole-study findings and limits: The origin of high day-60 TCRbeta diversity in some patients lay in surviving recipient T cells and thymic progenitors. Expanded graft clones, several hundred of them, were reportedly the source of alpha-beta T cells about two months after transplant.

This clonotype has at least ten counts. The antigen is not known. The CDR3 loop spans 13 amino acids. Trimming left V 3 bases short and J 10 bases short, with 19 bases between. Germline V CDR1 and CDR2: SQVTM, ANQGSEA. Unique molecular identifiers tagged the TCRbeta library. TCRdb called the PCR reads again in MiXCR, with one record for every CDR3 protein. The sample yields about 490,000 distinct CDR3 sequences, about 10% seen once. The source was PBMCs, collected before TCRalphabeta/CD19-depleted stem cell transplant. This TCR was recovered from a child aged 2-15 years with inherited bone marrow failure, due to receive a stem cell transplant. V and J are TRBV29-1 and TRBJ2-7; weak D call: TRBD2 (6 bases). CDR3 amino acids: CSVELSGWDFQYF. Here the CDR3 DNA reads TGCAGCGTTGAGCTTTCAGGTTGGGACTTCCAGTACTTC.